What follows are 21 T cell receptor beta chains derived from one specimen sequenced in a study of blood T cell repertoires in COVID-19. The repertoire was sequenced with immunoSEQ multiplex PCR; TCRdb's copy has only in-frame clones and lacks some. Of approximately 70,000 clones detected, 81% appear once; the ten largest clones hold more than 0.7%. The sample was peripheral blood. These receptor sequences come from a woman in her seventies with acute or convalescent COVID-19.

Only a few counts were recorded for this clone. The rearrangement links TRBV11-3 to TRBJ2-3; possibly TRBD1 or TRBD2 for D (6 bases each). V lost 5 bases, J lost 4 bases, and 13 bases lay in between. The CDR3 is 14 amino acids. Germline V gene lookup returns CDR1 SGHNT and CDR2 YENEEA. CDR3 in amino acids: CASSLGGPADTQYF. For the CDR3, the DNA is TGTGCCAGCAGCCTAGGGGGGCCGGCAGATACGCAGTATTTT.

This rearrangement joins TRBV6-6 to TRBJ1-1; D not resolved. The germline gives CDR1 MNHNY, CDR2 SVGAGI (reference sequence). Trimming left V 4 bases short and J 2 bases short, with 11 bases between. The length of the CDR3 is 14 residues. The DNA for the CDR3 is TGTGCCAGCAGTTCCAGGACTGTAAACACTGAAGCTTTCTTT. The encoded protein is CASSSRTVNTEAFF.

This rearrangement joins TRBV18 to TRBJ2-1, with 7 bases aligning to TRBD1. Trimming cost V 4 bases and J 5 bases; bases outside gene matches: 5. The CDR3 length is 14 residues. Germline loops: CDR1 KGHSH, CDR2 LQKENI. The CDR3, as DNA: TGTGCCAGCTCACGCTCCGGGACAGACAATGAGCAGTTCTTC. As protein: CASSRSGTDNEQFF.

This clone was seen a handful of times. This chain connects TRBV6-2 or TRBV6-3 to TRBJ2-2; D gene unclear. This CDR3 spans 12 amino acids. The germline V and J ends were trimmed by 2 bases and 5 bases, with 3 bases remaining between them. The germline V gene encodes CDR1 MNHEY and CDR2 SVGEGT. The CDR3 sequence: CASSYPTGELFF. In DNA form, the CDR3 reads TGTGCCAGCAGTTACCCGACCGGGGAGCTGTTTTTT.

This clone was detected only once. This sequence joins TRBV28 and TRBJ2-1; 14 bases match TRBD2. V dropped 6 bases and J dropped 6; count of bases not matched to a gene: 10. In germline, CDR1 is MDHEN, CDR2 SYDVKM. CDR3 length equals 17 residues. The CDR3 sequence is CASSLGLAGGLSNEQFF. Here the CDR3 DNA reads TGTGCCAGCAGCCTTGGACTAGCGGGAGGACTGTCCAATGAGCAGTTCTTC.

CDR3: CASRGADTNSPLHF. CDR3 bases: TGTGCCAGCAGGGGGGCAGACACAAATTCACCCCTCCACTTT. This chain joins TRBV3-1 (or the pseudogene TRBV3-2) and TRBJ1-6, with a possible D match to TRBD1 (6 bases). Between the trimmed V and J ends, which lost 6 bases and 7 bases, there was a span of 13 bases. Germline V gives CDR1 LGHDT, CDR2 YNNKEL (reference sequence). CDR3 length: 14 residues.

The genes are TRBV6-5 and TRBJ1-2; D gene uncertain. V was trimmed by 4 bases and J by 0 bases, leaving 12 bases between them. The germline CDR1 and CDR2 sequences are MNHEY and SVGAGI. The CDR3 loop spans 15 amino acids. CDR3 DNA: TGTGCCAGCAGTTCAGGTTTTGAGACTAACTATGGCTACACCTTC. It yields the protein CASSSGFETNYGYTF.

The CDR3 protein is CASSLTGGLQPQHF. The CDR3 coding sequence is TGTGCCAGCAGTTTAACAGGGGGCTTACAGCCCCAGCATTTT. This chain joins TRBV27 and TRBJ1-5; the match to TRBD1 covers 9 bases. The CDR3 sequence is 14 residues long. Trimming took 2 bases from V and 7 from J; bases not matched to a gene: 3. The germline V gene has CDR1 MNHEY and CDR2 SMNVEV (reference sequence).

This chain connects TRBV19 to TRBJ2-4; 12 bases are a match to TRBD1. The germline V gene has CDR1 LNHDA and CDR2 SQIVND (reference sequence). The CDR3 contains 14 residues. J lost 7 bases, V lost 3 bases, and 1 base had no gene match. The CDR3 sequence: CASSMGQGANIQYF. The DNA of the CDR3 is TGTGCCAGTAGTATGGGACAGGGGGCCAACATTCAGTACTTC.

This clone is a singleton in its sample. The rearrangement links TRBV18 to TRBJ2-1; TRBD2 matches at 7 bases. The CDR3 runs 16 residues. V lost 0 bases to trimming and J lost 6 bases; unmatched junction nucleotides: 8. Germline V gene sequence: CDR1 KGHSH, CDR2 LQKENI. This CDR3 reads CASSPPVAGERNEQFF. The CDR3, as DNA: TGTGCCAGCTCACCACCGGTGGCGGGAGAACGCAATGAGCAGTTCTTC. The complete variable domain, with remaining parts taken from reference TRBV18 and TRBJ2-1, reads NAGVMQNPRHLVRRRGQEARLRCSPMKGHSHVYWYRQLPEEGLKFMVYLQKENIIDESGMPKERFSAEFPKEGPSILRIQQVVRGDSAAYFCASSPPVAGERNEQFFGPGTRLTVL.

As DNA, the CDR3 is TGCGCCAGCAGCCAAGAACAGGCGGTATACTCTGGGGCCAACGTCCTGACTTTC. Residues: CASSQEQAVYSGANVLTF. This chain uses TRBV4-1 with TRBJ2-6; D perhaps matches TRBD1 (5 bases). V gave up 0 bases and J gave up 0 bases, with 12 bases separating them. This CDR3 spans 18 amino acids. Germline-derived CDR1 and CDR2 are MGHRA and YSYEKL.

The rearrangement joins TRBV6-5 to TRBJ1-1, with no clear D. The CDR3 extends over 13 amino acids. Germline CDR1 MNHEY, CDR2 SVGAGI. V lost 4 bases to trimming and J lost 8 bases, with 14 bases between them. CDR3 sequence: CASSSAGSMEAFF. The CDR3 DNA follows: TGTGCCAGCAGTTCGGCAGGTTCCATGGAAGCTTTCTTT.

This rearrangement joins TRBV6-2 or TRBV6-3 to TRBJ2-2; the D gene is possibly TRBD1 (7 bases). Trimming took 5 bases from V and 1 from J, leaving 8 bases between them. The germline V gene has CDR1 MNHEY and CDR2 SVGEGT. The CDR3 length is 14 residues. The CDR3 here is CASSQGGNTGELFF. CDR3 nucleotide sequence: TGTGCCAGCAGTCAGGGGGGGAACACCGGGGAGCTGTTTTTT.

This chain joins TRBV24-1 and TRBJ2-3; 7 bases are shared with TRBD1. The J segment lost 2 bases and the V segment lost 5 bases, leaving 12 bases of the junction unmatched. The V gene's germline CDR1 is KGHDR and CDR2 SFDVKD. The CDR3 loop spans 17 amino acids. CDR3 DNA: TGTGCCACCAGTGCCTTTAATCGGGACAGCTACACAGATACGCAGTATTTT. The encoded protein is CATSAFNRDSYTDTQYF.

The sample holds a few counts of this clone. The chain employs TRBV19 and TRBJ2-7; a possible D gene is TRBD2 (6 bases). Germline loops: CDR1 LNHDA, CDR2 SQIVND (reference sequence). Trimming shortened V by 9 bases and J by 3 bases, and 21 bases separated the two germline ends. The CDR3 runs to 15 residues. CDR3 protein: CASSHGVVSGYEQYF. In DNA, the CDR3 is TGTGCCAGCAGTCATGGGGTGGTTAGCGGCTACGAGCAGTACTTC.

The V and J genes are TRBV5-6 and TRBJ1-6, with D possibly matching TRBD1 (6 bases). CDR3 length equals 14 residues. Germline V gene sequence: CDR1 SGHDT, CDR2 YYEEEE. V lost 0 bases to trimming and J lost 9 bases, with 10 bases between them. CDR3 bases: TGTGCCAGCAGCTTGGCAGGGGCTGGTTCACCCCTCCACTTT. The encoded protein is CASSLAGAGSPLHF.

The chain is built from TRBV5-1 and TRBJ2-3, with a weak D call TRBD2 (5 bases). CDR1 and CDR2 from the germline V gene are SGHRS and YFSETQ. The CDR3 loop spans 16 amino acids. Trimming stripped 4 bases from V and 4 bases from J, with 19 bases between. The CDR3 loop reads CASSPFPVGVSDTQYF. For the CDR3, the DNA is TGCGCCAGCAGCCCATTTCCTGTCGGGGTTTCAGATACGCAGTATTTT.

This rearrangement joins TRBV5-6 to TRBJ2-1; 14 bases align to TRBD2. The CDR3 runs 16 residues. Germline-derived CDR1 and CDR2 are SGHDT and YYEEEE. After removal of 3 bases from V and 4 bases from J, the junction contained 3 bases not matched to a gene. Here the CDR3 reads CASSWGLAGEYNEQFF. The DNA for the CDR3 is TGTGCCAGCAGCTGGGGACTAGCGGGGGAGTACAATGAGCAGTTCTTC.

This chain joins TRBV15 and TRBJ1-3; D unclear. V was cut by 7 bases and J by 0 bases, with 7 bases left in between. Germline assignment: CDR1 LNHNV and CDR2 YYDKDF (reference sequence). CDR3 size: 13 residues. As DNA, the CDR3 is TGTGCCACCATGGCTGGCTCTGGAAACACCATATATTTT. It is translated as CATMAGSGNTIYF.

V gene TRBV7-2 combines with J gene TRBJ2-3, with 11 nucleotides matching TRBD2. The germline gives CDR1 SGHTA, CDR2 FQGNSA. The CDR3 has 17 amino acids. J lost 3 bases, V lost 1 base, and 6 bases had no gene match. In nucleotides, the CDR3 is TGTGCCAGCAGCTTAGTGGGGGGACTAGCGGCTACAGATACGCAGTATTTT. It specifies CASSLVGGLAATDTQYF.

For the CDR3, the DNA is TGTGCCTGGGATCCGGGGGGGGCCGATGAGCAGTTCTTC. It encodes CAWDPGGADEQFF. The rearrangement joins TRBV30 to TRBJ2-1, with 8 bases identical to TRBD2. The ends lost 5 bases at V and 8 bases at J; junction bases unmatched: 8. CDR3 size: 13 residues. Germline CDR1 and CDR2: GTSNPN and SVGIG (reference sequence).